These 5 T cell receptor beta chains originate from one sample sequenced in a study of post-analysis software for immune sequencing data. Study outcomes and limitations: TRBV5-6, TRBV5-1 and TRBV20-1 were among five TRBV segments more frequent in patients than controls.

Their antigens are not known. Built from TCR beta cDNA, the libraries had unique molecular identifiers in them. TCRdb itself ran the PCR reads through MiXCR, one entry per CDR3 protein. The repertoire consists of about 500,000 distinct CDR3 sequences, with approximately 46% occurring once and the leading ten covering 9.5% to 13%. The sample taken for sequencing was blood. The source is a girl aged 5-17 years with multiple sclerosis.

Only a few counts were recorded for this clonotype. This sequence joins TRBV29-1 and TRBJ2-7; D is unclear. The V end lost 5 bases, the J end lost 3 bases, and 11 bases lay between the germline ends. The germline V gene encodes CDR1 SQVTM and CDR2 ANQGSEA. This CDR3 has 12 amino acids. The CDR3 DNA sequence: TGCAGCGTTCTGATATTGAGCTACGAGCAGTACTTC. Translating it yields CSVLILSYEQYF.

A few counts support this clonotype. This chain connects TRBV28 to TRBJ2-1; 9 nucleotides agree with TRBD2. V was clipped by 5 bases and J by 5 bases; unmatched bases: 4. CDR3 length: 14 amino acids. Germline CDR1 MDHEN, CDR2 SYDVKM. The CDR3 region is CASSLAGTDNEQFF. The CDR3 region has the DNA TGTGCCAGCAGTCTAGCGGGAACAGACAATGAGCAGTTCTTC.

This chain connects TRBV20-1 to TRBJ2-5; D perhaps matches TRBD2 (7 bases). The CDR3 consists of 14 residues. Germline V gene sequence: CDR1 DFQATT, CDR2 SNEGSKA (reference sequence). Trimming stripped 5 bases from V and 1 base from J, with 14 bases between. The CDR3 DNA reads TGCAGTGCTGGGCGGGGGCGGGGCCAAGAGACCCAGTACTTC. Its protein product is CSAGRGRGQETQYF.

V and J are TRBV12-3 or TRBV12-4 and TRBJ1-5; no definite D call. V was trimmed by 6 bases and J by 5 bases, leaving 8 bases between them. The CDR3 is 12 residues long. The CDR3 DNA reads TGTGCCAGCAGCCTCCCCGATCAGCCCCAGCATTTT. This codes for CASSLPDQPQHF.

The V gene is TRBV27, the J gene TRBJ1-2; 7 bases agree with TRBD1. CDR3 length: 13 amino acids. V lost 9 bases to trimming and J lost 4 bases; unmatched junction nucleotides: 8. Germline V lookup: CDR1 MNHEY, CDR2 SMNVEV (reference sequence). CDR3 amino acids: CARGGGGGYGYTF. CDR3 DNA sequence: TGTGCCAGGGGGGGAGGGGGCGGCTATGGCTACACCTTC.